This T cell receptor beta chain was retrieved from a study of blood T cell repertoires in COVID-19. In the study overall: COVID-19 samples, acute and convalescent, were from the United States, Italy and Spain. The analysed material was cDNA or gDNA that came from T cells, B-cell-depleted T cells, or PBMCs.

Trimming took off 5 bases at V and 0 bases at J, with 13 bases between the two ends. The length of the CDR3 is 15 residues. In germline, CDR1 is SGHTA, CDR2 FQGNSA. Generated by immunoSEQ multiplex PCR, the TCRdb table keeps only in-frame clones and is missing some. Of 250,000 to 350,000 clones listed, roughly 87% are singletons. In terms of age and location, participants ranged from about 18 to 90 years and lived in approximately 24 US areas. Participant-given clinical history determined each cohort assignment. The source material was PBMCs or T cells enriched from blood (not recorded which). The clonotype originates from a young woman who had recovered from COVID-19. The rearrangement uses TRBV7-2 and TRBJ1-2; D is unclear. In DNA, the CDR3 is TGTGCCAGCAGCCTCGATATGCGCTCTAACTATGGCTACACCTTC. Protein product: CASSLDMRSNYGYTF.